The clone carrying this TCR beta chain was seen a few times. Its antigen is as yet unknown. The data are from a study of cytomegalovirus exposure and HLA in healthy donors. General observations from the study: Other equally common chains were less clonally expanded than HLA-associated TCR beta chains, a later analysis showed.

The PCR ran on 60 Vbeta and 13 Jbeta primers. Method: immunoSEQ multiplex PCR; TCRdb's copy keeps in-frame clones and lacks some. The table has approximately 170,000 clones, approximately 72% seen once. Trimming pared 5 bases from V and 5 bases from J, leaving 15 bases between. This CDR3 has 14 residues. Germline V lookup: CDR1 SNHLY, CDR2 FYNNEI. Sequencing was carried out using PBMCs. The receptor was isolated from a man aged 45 to 65 in good health and CMV-seronegative. The rearrangement links TRBV2 to TRBJ2-5, with TRBD2 as a possible D gene (7 bases). CDR3 DNA: TGTGCCAGCAGTATTGGAGGGGGGGACGAGACCCAGTACTTC. It codes for CASSIGGGDETQYF.